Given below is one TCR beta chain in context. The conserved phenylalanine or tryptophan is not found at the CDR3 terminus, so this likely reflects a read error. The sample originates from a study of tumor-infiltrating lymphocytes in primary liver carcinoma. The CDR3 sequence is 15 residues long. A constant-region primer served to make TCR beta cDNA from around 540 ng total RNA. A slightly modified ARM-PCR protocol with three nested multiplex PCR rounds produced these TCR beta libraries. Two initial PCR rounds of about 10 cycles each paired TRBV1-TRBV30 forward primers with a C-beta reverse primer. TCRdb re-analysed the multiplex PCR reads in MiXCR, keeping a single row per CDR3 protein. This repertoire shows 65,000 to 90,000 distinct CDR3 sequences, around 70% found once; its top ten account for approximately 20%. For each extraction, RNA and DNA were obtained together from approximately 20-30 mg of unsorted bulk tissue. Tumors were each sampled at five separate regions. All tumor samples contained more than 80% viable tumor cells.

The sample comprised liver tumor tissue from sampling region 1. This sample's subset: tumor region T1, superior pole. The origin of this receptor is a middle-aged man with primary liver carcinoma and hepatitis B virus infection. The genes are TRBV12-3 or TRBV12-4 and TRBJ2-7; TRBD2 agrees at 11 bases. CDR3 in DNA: TGTGCCAGCAGTTTATCGACTAGCGGGATGTACGTGCAGTACTTA. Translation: CASSLSTSGMYVQYL.